This passage covers 9 T cell receptor beta chains from one sample sequenced in a study of shared T cell receptors in the human thymus. Some clones are missing from TCRdb's copy, which holds only in-frame ones; the method was immunoSEQ multiplex PCR. This sample carries about 500,000 clones, around 82% of them seen once, and the ten largest clones take 0.013%. The same sample was also used in a study of human thymus T cells.

Source material: thymocytes. The receptors here all came from a boy under two years old with a congenital heart defect.

This CDR3 reads CASSPGTKHYEQYF. CDR3 DNA: TGTGCCAGCAGCCCCGGGACAAAACACTACGAGCAGTACTTC. The rearrangement links TRBV27 to TRBJ2-7; possible D gene TRBD1, 6 bases. The CDR3 runs 14 residues. The germline V gene encodes CDR1 MNHEY and CDR2 SMNVEV (reference sequence). The V gene lost 6 bases and the J gene lost 3 bases, with 15 bases spanning the gap.

This clone is a singleton in its sample. The V and J genes are TRBV7-9 and TRBJ2-1, with 7 bases matching TRBD2. J lost 8 bases, V lost 3 bases, and 22 bases had no gene match. The CDR3 runs 19 residues. Germline V gene data show CDR1 as SEHNR and CDR2 as FQNEAQ (reference sequence). The CDR3 DNA is TGTGCCAGCAGCTTGGGATTTCACGCGGGAGTTTGCATTGGGGATGAGCAGTTCTTC. Its protein product is CASSLGFHAGVCIGDEQFF.

This clone was picked up one time. This chain connects TRBV7-9 to TRBJ2-3, with 8 bases aligning to TRBD1. After removal of 3 bases from V and 6 bases from J, the junction contained 17 bases not matched to a gene. CDR1 is SEHNR and CDR2 is FQNEAQ in the germline V gene (reference sequence). CDR3 length equals 18 residues. DNA of the CDR3: TGTGCCAGCAGCTTTTTAGTCCCGGGGCAGGGGGCAGCGGATACGCAGTATTTT. It codes for CASSFLVPGQGAADTQYF.

This sequence joins TRBV14 and TRBJ2-2, with D hard to call. The ends were cut back, 4 bases at V and 1 base at J, with 7 bases in the middle. The V gene's germline CDR1 is SGHDN and CDR2 FVKESK. The CDR3 totals 14 residues. The CDR3 protein is CASSPFLNTGELFF. CDR3 in DNA: TGTGCCAGCAGCCCCTTCCTGAACACCGGGGAGCTGTTTTTT. The full variable domain, in which reference TRBV14 and TRBJ2-2 provide the parts outside the CDR3, is EAGVTQFPSHSVIEKGQTVTLRCDPISGHDNLYWYRRVMGKEIKFLLHFVKESKQDESGMPNNRFLAERTGGTYSTLKVQPAELEDSGVYFCASSPFLNTGELFFGEGSRLTVL.

This clone was seen only a few times. The chain employs TRBV27 and TRBJ2-5; 9 nucleotides match TRBD2. The CDR3 runs to 15 residues. The J segment lost 0 bases and the V segment lost 5 bases, leaving 4 bases of the junction unmatched. The germline V gene encodes CDR1 MNHEY and CDR2 SMNVEV (reference sequence). DNA of the CDR3: TGTGCCAGCAGTCCTAGACTAGCGGACCAAGAGACCCAGTACTTC. This sequence encodes CASSPRLADQETQYF.

The rearrangement links TRBV7-9 to TRBJ2-7, with D possibly being TRBD1 (6 bases). The germline CDR1 and CDR2 sequences are SEHNR and FQNEAQ (reference sequence). V was cut by 0 bases and J by 7 bases, with 13 bases left in between. The CDR3 sequence is 14 residues long. The CDR3 loop is CASSLAGGMEEQYF. CDR3 DNA: TGTGCCAGCAGCTTAGCAGGGGGAATGGAGGAGCAGTACTTC.

Worth noting for this clone: A read error may produce the germline difference seen at one junction end. The chain uses TRBV7-7 and TRBJ1-1; unclear D gene. The CDR3 is 13 amino acids. CDR1 and CDR2 (germline): SSHAT, FNYEAQ (reference sequence). The CDR3 DNA sequence: TGTGCTAGCAGCTTAGAGCCGAACACTGAAGCTTTCTTT. This encodes CASSLEPNTEAFF.

The rearrangement uses TRBV27 and TRBJ1-4; D may be TRBD1 (6 bases). The CDR3 spans 15 residues. The germline CDR1 and CDR2 sequences are MNHEY and SMNVEV (reference sequence). Trimming stripped 2 bases from V and 3 bases from J, with 10 bases between. Here the CDR3 reads CASSLLRGANEKLFF. CDR3 DNA sequence: TGTGCCAGCAGTTTACTCAGGGGAGCTAATGAAAAACTGTTTTTT.

The chain combines TRBV28 with TRBJ2-7; maybe TRBD1 (6 bases). Germline V CDR1 and CDR2: MDHEN, SYDVKM. The CDR3 sequence is 18 residues long. V was pared by 3 bases and J by 4 bases, with 25 bases between. DNA for the CDR3: TGTGCCAGCAGTTTCCTGGACAGACCCCCATCCCGATTTTACGAGCAGTACTTC. Translation: CASSFLDRPPSRFYEQYF.